Presented here are 18 T cell receptor beta chains from one specimen sequenced in a study of CD8+ T cells in alopecia areata. Investigators isolated RNA and reverse transcribed it into cDNA to act as the sequencing template. Clones were read by immunoSEQ multiplex PCR, and TCRdb kept only the in-frame ones, dropping some. The table records 150,000 or so clones, around 86% of them present only once. The sequencing here drew on CD8+ T cells sorted from blood, taken at week 0. All receptors derive from a human donor with alopecia areata.

The chain recombines TRBV29-1 with TRBJ1-2; the D is unclear. The germline CDR1 and CDR2 sequences are SQVTM and ANQGSEA. CDR3 length: 11 residues. With 6 bases removed from V and 2 bases from J, the gap between germline ends came to 7 bases. CDR3 sequence: CSVTVNYGYTF. CDR3 DNA: TGCAGCGTGACGGTGAACTATGGCTACACCTTC. Using reference TRBV29-1 and TRBJ1-2 for the parts outside the CDR3, the full variable domain is SAVISQKPSRDICQRGTSLTIQCQVDSQVTMMFWYRQQPGQSLTLIATANQGSEATYESGFVIDKFPISRPNLTFSTLTVSNMSPEDSSIYLCSVTVNYGYTFGSGTRLTVV.

This rearrangement joins TRBV30 to TRBJ1-4; D remains ambiguous. Germline V gene data show CDR1 as GTSNPN and CDR2 as SVGIG (reference sequence). This CDR3 is built from 16 residues. V gave up 1 base and J gave up 0 bases, with 12 bases separating them. The CDR3 nucleotides are TGTGCCTGGAGTGCTACCCTGATGACAACTAATGAAAAACTGTTTTTT. It specifies CAWSATLMTTNEKLFF. Drawing the rest from reference TRBV30 and TRBJ1-4, the complete variable domain is SQTIHQWPATLVQPVGSPLSLECTVEGTSNPNLYWYRQAAGRGLQLLFYSVGIGQISSEVPQNLSASRPQDRQFILSSKKLLLSDSGFYLCAWSATLMTTNEKLFFGSGTQLSVL.

V usage is TRBV4-1 and J usage is TRBJ1-1; D is uncertain. From germline, CDR1 is MGHRA and CDR2 YSYEKL. The V end was cut by 1 base, the J end by 7 bases, with 10 bases between. This CDR3 is 13 amino acids long. The CDR3 is CASSQGGMFEAFF. In nucleotides, the CDR3 is TGCGCCAGCAGCCAAGGCGGGATGTTTGAAGCTTTCTTT.

V gene TRBV6-6 combines with J gene TRBJ2-7; D may be TRBD2 (6 bases). Trimming left V 6 bases short and J 5 bases short, with 11 bases between. The CDR3 sequence is 12 residues long. Germline CDR1 reads MNHNY; CDR2 reads SVGAGI (reference sequence). The DNA of the CDR3 is TGTGCCAGCAGCTGGGACTTCAACGAGCAGTACTTC. Amino acid sequence: CASSWDFNEQYF.

The J gene is TRBJ2-5, the V gene TRBV6-4; D could derive from TRBD1 or TRBD2 (5 bases each). This CDR3 spans 15 amino acids. Germline CDR1 is MRHNA and CDR2 is SNTAGT. V dropped 0 bases and J dropped 1 base, with 9 bases sitting between them. DNA for the CDR3: TGTGCCAGCAGTGACTCGAGGGGCCTCCAAGAGACCCAGTACTTC. It yields the protein CASSDSRGLQETQYF.

The chain uses TRBV29-1 and TRBJ2-7; possible D gene TRBD2, 5 bases. Trimming pared 3 bases from V and 7 bases from J, leaving 13 bases between. The CDR3 totals 12 residues. The V gene's germline CDR1 is SQVTM and CDR2 ANQGSEA. CDR3 sequence: CSVDGSEGEQYF. The CDR3 region has the DNA TGCAGCGTTGATGGGAGTGAGGGAGAGCAGTACTTC.

The chain carries TRBV9 and TRBJ2-3; 7 bases map to TRBD1. The CDR3 loop spans 16 amino acids. Germline CDR1 is SGDLS and CDR2 is YYNGEE. Trimming removed 0 bases from V and 4 bases from J; junction bases left unmatched: 8. CDR3 in DNA: TGTGCCAGCAGCGTAGCCGCGACAGGGTTTGCAGATACGCAGTATTTT. Amino acids: CASSVAATGFADTQYF.

A note on this clone: At the DNA level, this CDR3 is encoded by other sequences in the same sample as well. This rearrangement joins TRBV2 to TRBJ2-2; no reliable D call. V dropped 4 bases and J dropped 6 bases, with 6 bases sitting between them. Germline CDR1 SNHLY, CDR2 FYNNEI. The CDR3 is 12 residues long. CDR3 sequence: CASSGTSGELFF. The CDR3 bases are TGTGCCAGCAGTGGGACGTCCGGGGAGCTGTTTTTT.

There are a few counts of this clone. The chain recombines TRBV5-1 with TRBJ1-1; TRBD1 aligns across 9 bases. Unmatched junction bases numbered 1, after V lost 0 bases and J lost 4 bases. The germline CDR1 and CDR2 sequences are SGHRS and YFSETQ. This CDR3 spans 14 amino acids. The CDR3 nucleotides are TGCGCCAGCAGCTTGGGACAGGGGGGCACTGAAGCTTTCTTT. This gives the protein CASSLGQGGTEAFF. Full variable domain (missing parts from reference TRBV5-1 and TRBJ1-1): KAGVTQTPRYLIKTRGQQVTLSCSPISGHRSVSWYQQTPGQGLQFLFEYFSETQRNKGNFPGRFSGRQFSNSRSEMNVSTLELGDSALYLCASSLGQGGTEAFFGQGTRLTVV.

There are a few counts of this clone. V and J are TRBV29-1 and TRBJ1-1; D remains unclear. CDR1 SQVTM and CDR2 ANQGSEA come from the germline V gene. V shed 0 bases and J shed 0 bases, with 11 bases lying between them. The CDR3 covers 15 residues. This CDR3 reads CSVEDFVKMNTEAFF. The CDR3 coding sequence is TGCAGCGTTGAAGACTTTGTGAAAATGAACACTGAAGCTTTCTTT.

This chain uses TRBV27 with TRBJ2-3, with 7 nucleotides matching TRBD2. This CDR3 has 15 residues. Germline loops: CDR1 MNHEY, CDR2 SMNVEV (reference sequence). V was clipped by 5 bases and J by 0 bases; unmatched bases: 5. The CDR3 protein is CASSPQAGSTDTQYF. The DNA of the CDR3 is TGTGCCAGCAGTCCCCAAGCGGGGAGCACAGATACGCAGTATTTT.

CDR3 DNA sequence: TGCGCCAGCAGCTTGGCCCTAGGGCCGAACACTGAAGCTTTCTTT. The encoded protein is CASSLALGPNTEAFF. The rearrangement uses TRBV5-1 and TRBJ1-1, with no clear D. Between the trimmed V and J ends, which lost 0 bases and 1 base, there was a span of 10 bases. CDR3 size: 15 residues. Germline V gene data show CDR1 as SGHRS and CDR2 as YFSETQ.

The V call is TRBV19, the J call TRBJ2-5; TRBD1 aligns across 9 bases. The V gene end was trimmed by 4 bases and the J gene end by 3 bases; junction bases not matched to a gene: 3. CDR3 size: 14 residues. Germline V gives CDR1 LNHDA, CDR2 SQIVND (reference sequence). CDR3 in amino acids: CASSRGTGKETQYF. The CDR3 DNA reads as TGTGCCAGTAGTAGAGGGACAGGGAAAGAGACCCAGTACTTC.

The chain links TRBV7-9 to TRBJ2-7, with D perhaps TRBD1 (6 bases). This CDR3 is 13 amino acids long. The V end was cut by 8 bases, the J end by 0 bases, with 11 bases between. The germline V gene has CDR1 SEHNR and CDR2 FQNEAQ (reference sequence). CDR3 loop: CASRRDTSYEQYF. The CDR3 nucleotides are TGTGCCAGCCGCCGGGACACCTCCTACGAGCAGTACTTC.

The CDR3 region is CASSPWDVQYNSPLHF. The CDR3 DNA reads as TGTGCCAGCAGCCCATGGGACGTACAATATAATTCACCCCTCCACTTT. The gene calls are TRBV9 and TRBJ1-6; the D gene is possibly TRBD1 (5 bases). This CDR3 comprises 16 residues. Germline CDR1 SGDLS, CDR2 YYNGEE. V lost 4 bases to trimming and J lost 4 bases, with 15 bases between them.

The V gene is TRBV19, the J gene TRBJ1-1; no clear D gene. Trimming took off 7 bases at V and 1 base at J, with 7 bases between the two ends. Germline V gene sequence: CDR1 LNHDA, CDR2 SQIVND (reference sequence). The CDR3 spans 12 residues. CDR3 amino acids: CASNIGNTEAFF. In DNA form, the CDR3 reads TGTGCCAGTAACATCGGGAACACTGAAGCTTTCTTT.

The V gene is TRBV6-5, the J gene TRBJ2-2, with TRBD1 identical over 10 bases. This CDR3 spans 13 amino acids. From germline, CDR1 is MNHEY and CDR2 SVGAGI. The junction had 1 base not matched to a gene; V was cut back by 7 bases and J by 5 bases. CDR3 region: CASMDRGTGELFF. CDR3 DNA: TGTGCCAGCATGGACAGGGGGACCGGGGAGCTGTTTTTT.

The rearrangement uses TRBV9 and TRBJ2-2; D unresolved. Per germline, CDR1 SGDLS and CDR2 YYNGEE. The CDR3 sequence is 17 residues long. V lost 0 bases, J lost 0 bases, and 12 bases lay in between. The CDR3 coding sequence is TGTGCCAGCAGCGTAGAGCACAGAATGACGAACACCGGGGAGCTGTTTTTT. Encoded protein: CASSVEHRMTNTGELFF.